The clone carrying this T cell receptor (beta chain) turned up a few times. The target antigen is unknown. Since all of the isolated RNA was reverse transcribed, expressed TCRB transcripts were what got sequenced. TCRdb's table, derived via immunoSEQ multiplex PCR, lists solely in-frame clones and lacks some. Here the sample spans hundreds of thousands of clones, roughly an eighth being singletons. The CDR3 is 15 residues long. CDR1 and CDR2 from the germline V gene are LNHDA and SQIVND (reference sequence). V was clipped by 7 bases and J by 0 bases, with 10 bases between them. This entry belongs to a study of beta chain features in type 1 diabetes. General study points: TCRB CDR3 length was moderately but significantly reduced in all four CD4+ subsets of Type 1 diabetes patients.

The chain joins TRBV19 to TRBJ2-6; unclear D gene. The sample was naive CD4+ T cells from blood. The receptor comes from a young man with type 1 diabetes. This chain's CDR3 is CASTTLSSGANVLTF. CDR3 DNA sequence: TGTGCCAGTACCACCCTGAGCTCTGGGGCCAACGTCCTGACTTTC.